This T cell receptor beta chain is drawn from a study of cytomegalovirus exposure and HLA in healthy donors (dated by TCRdb to the late 2010s). Background on the whole study: An earlier analysis of more than 550 of the donors reported about 280 Gb of sequence data and 95 million to 120 million unique TCR beta sequences obtained from about 180 million T cells. Roughly 320 gigabases of sequencing data and around 90 million unique TCR sequences made up an early release that covered fewer than 650 HLA-typed donors. Of the roughly 400 genotyped donors, roughly 80% were placed in the genetic ancestry cluster associated with self-reported Caucasian donors. The aim of the study was to test whether cataloging public T cell receptors could identify signatures of past pathogen exposure. Using immunosequencing, the study profiled T cell repertoires from around 680 subjects and related those repertoires to cytomegalovirus serostatus. Besides the first cohort of about 730 subjects, a separate validation cohort made up of over a hundred different subjects was used. To predict cytomegalovirus infection status, the study brought together high-throughput TCR immunosequencing, statistical association of individual TCRs with disease status, and machine learning. A later analysis re-examined previously published TCR beta repertoires from hundreds of donors and added high-resolution HLA genotyping to investigate patterns of TCR occurrence. The later analysis used no new phenotypic data to find candidate immune exposures, relying instead on TCR beta sequences and their occurrence across donors. To decide whether each TCR beta V gene segment behaved as functional or pseudogenic, an earlier analysis of 587 of the donors relied on high-throughput TCR beta sequencing. Donor age, sex, ethnicity and CMV serostatus were collected together with the repertoire data. A later genetic analysis took genome-wide SNP genotypes for about 55% of the roughly 670 donors and used that subset as a discovery cohort. Every repertoire in the discovery cohort had been generated on one and the same sequencing platform. Both class I and class II loci were covered by HLA typing, at four-digit resolution. The number of donors typed differed by locus, with about 629-630 for A, B, C, DRB1 and DQB1, around 500 for DQA1, nearly 610 for DPA1, and roughly 450 for DPB1. A handful of DR-DQ haplotypes were handled as single units for association and clustering because linkage in the cohort was strong. On average, roughly 240,000 unique TCR beta nucleotide sequences were sequenced per donor among some 430 genotyped donors of the cohort, with roughly 18% of those sequences being non-productive. Overall results and qualifications from the work: In a later analysis, around 15,000 TCR beta sequences were associated with specific HLA alleles at a false discovery rate of 0.05. In a later analysis, HLA-associated TCR beta chains showed more clonal expansion and lower generation probabilities than non-associated chains that were equally common. Compared with the 666-donor mean, donors in an Asian-associated ancestry cluster had fewer N-insertions in productive TCRs, according to a later genetic analysis. Broadly in line with IMGT annotations, most TCR beta V segments showed up in productive rearrangements about 87% or about 30% of the time in an earlier analysis of several hundred of the donors. According to the authors, the approach could potentially be generalized to other disease states and immunological phenotypes. A few of the identified cytomegalovirus-associated TCR beta chains were confirmed in vitro to be specific for cytomegalovirus antigens. Correlated functional status among segregating V segments might reflect linkage disequilibrium, but an unknown experimental factor could not be ruled out. Because the 87-base-pair reads could not distinguish some IMGT-functional V segments, including TRBV6-2 and TRBV6-3, those segments were excluded. Assigning TCR associations to individual alleles was difficult when HLA alleles, especially DR and DQ, strongly co-occurred. Presence/absence analyses assumed roughly uniform sequencing depth across donors, an assumption that may not hold. In a later genetic analysis, a missense DCLRE1C variant was associated with V-gene and J-gene trimming of TCR beta chains, and the association was replicated in an independent cohort. Because counts were too low, fewer than 20 rarely observed V segments, including chromosome 9 orphons, were excluded from the earlier analysis of a few hundred of the donors. A further reported finding was that TCR beta sequences accurately predicted the HLA-A and HLA-B alleles for most subjects in the first cohort. For the cohort, immune exposure information was limited to CMV serostatus. This cohort had only TCR beta chains sequenced, and the lack of alpha or paired-chain data limited which features could be detected. A total of 150 to 200 TCR beta chains were listed by the study as associated with cytomegalovirus. Most CMV-associated TCR beta chains appeared to be HLA-restricted in a later analysis, and the HLA associations seemed to be driven largely by CMV exposure. While some public TCRs were present in many individuals, most TCR sequences turned up only very rarely across donors. In a later analysis, the rate of TCR association differed among HLA loci, with DRB1 alleles having the most associated TCRs and HLA-C alleles having the fewest. In both the original and validation cohorts, the classifier was reported to diagnose cytomegalovirus status with high specificity and sensitivity. A group of highly shared sequence variants was considered likely to be a technical artifact of the sequencing pipeline. A later analysis reported that several top co-occurrence clusters appeared linked to parvovirus B19, influenza, CMV and Epstein-Barr virus. Because HLA typing was missing for some donors at each locus, association tests included only the typed subset.

Libraries were prepared through the immunoSEQ multiplex PCR assay. A mixture of 60 forward primers for TCR Vbeta segments and 13 reverse primers for TCR Jbeta segments was used in the multiplex PCR. A multiplex PCR assay on genomic DNA amplified the CDR3 region of rearranged TCR beta genes. On the Illumina HiSeq System, the amplified TCR beta libraries were sequenced as 87-base-pair reads. The paper's processing steps were these. Across the 670 or so repertoires, a later analysis counted 80 million or so unique TCR beta chains, some 11 million of which were shared by at least two donors. Raw reads were error-corrected and collapsed into unique sequences with a nearest-neighbor algorithm that merged closely related sequences to remove PCR and sequencing errors. To assign V, D and J gene segments, CDR3 sequences were aligned to IMGT reference sequences. For a sequence to be retained, a match of at least six nucleotides to both a V gene segment and a J gene segment was required. Rearrangements were classified as productive when the CDR3 lacked stop codons and remained in frame with V and J, and all other rearrangements were classified as non-productive. CDR3 was defined according to IMGT convention as the region running from the second conserved V-encoded cysteine to the conserved J-encoded phenylalanine. Sequences without an unambiguous match to a single V gene segment were excluded from the earlier analysis of several hundred of the donors. An earlier analysis of approximately 590 of the donors classified V segments as functional when productive rearrangements were above 56.7% and as segregating when the standard deviation between donors was above 5%. To diagnose cytomegalovirus status from the catalog of TCR beta chain sequences, a statistical classification framework was built. In a later analysis, V and J genes were assigned by comparing TCR nucleotide sequences against IMGT/GENE-DB human TR gene sequences. A later analysis assigned CDR3 sequences and most-parsimonious VDJ recombination scenarios with the TCRdist pipeline. In a later analysis, each TCR beta chain was defined by its CDR3 amino acid sequence together with its V-gene family, and reads lacking a unique V-gene family were excluded. A later analysis removed 592 highly shared, low-generation-probability nucleotide sequences to deal with suspected cross-contamination and a sequencing artifact. In a later analysis, a clonal expansion index for each public chain was calculated from normalized within-repertoire ranks of inferred template counts. Generation probabilities in a later analysis came from a VDJ recombination model fitted to out-of-frame rearrangements, and those results were checked against IGoR. In a later analysis, TCR-TCR, TCR-HLA and TCR-CMV co-occurrence was scored with hypergeometric tests, and a repertoire-size bias correction was applied to TCR pairs. A later analysis estimated false discovery rates by permuting HLA or CMV assignments 20 times. A later analysis grouped co-occurring TCRs with DBSCAN, adding TCRdist sequence similarity when clustering within HLA-allele-positive subsets. Repertoires with fewer than 30,000 or more than 120,000 public chains, plus five repertoires with anomalous nucleotide sharing, were excluded from co-occurrence clustering. TCRdb provides this immuneACCESS table in a form limited to in-frame rearrangements. Some clones are lacking; in checked studies, under half of them reflect an unresolved V gene, and why the rest are absent is not known. The V and J calls and clone size come from that table; D and trimming were worked out from the DNA. The sample yields roughly 180,000 clones; 76% were counted once. Together, the top ten hold roughly 1.6% of the sample.

The CDR3 starts with the cysteine, ends with the phenylalanine, and has 11 residues. Only CDR3 DNA is held: 33 bases, read in frame from base 1. The germline V gene specifies SNHLY as CDR1 and FYNNEI as CDR2. Relative to germline, V is 4 bases shorter and J is 3 bases shorter, with 4 bases between their ends. Concerning this clone: Its antigen specificity is not known. No quality values exist for individual bases; no much larger clone is one base distant.

The cohort was made up of 500 to 800 healthy bone marrow donors. Cohort members were all nominally healthy when sampled, although unrecorded immune exposures were likely present. The donor tested CMV seronegative, placing the donor among the approximately 360 seronegative members of the cohort. Every donor gave a peripheral blood sample, and the peripheral blood mononuclear cells from that sample were used for TCR beta sequencing. The Qiagen DNeasy Blood Extraction Kit was used to extract genomic DNA from the blood cell samples. This chain is built from TRBV2 and TRBJ2-7, with the D gene not confidently named. Sequenced sample: PBMCs. This sequence was found in a man aged 18 to 29 in good health and CMV-seronegative. The sequenced DNA: TGTGCCAGCAGTGCCGTCTACGAGCAGTACTTC. This sequence encodes CASSAVYEQYF. With all but the CDR3 taken from the reference TRBV2 and TRBJ2-7 genes, the full variable domain is: EPEVTQTPSHQVTQMGQEVILRCVPISNHLYFYWYRQILGQKVEFLVSFYNNEISEKSEIFDDQFSVERPDGSNFTLKIRSTKLEDSAMYFCASSAVYEQYFGPGTRLTVT.